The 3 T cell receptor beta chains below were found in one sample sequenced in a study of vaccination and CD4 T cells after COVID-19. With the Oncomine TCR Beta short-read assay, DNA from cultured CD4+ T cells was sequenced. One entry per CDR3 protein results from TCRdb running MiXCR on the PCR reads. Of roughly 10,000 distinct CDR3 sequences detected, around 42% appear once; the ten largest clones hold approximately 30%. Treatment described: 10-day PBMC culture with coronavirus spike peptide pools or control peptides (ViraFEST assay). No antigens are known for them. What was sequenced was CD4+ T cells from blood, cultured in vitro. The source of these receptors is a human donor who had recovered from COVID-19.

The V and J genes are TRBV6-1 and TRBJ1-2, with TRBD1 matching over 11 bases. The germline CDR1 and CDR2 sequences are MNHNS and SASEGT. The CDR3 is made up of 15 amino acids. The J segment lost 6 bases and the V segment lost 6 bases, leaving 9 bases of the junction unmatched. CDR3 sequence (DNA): TGTGCCAGCAGCGACGGGACAGGGGGAGTTAATGGCTACACCTTC. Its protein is CASSDGTGGVNGYTF.

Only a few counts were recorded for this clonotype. CDR3 DNA: TGTGCCAGCAGTGCTAGCGGGGGGGCCGCAGATACGCAGTATTTT. Amino acids: CASSASGGAADTQYF. This rearrangement joins TRBV2 to TRBJ2-3, with 12 bases identical to TRBD2. The V gene's germline CDR1 is SNHLY and CDR2 FYNNEI. Losses at the gene ends were 4 bases for V and 4 bases for J; bases not matched to a gene: 3. This CDR3 contains 15 residues.

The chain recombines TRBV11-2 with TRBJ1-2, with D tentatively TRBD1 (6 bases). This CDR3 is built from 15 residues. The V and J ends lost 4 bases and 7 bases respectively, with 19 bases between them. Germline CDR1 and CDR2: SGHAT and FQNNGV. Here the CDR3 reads CASSYNRVALSGYTF. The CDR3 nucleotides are TGTGCCAGCAGCTACAACAGGGTCGCCCTTAGTGGCTACACCTTC.